Below are 30 T cell receptor beta chains sequenced from a single sample in a study of blood T cell repertoires in COVID-19 (dated by TCRdb to the early 2020s). Libraries came from the immunoSEQ multiplex PCR assay. TCRdb holds this immuneACCESS table with in-frame rearrangements only. Some clones are missing; in checked studies, unresolved V genes explain under half, and the rest has no known cause. The table for this sample lists approximately 30,000 clones; over 75% of them were counted only once. Approximately 53% of the sample goes to the ten largest clones. Sequencing used peripheral blood. Receptors originate from a man over 45 with active or convalescent COVID-19.

V gene TRBV7-7 combines with J gene TRBJ2-6, with a possible D match to TRBD2 (5 bases). V lost 5 bases and J lost 2, with 7 bases in between. Germline V lookup: CDR1 SSHAT, CDR2 FNYEAQ (reference sequence). The CDR3 is 14 residues long. The CDR3 bases are TGTGCCAGCAGCCGGGGTGCTGGGGCCAACGTCCTGACTTTC. Amino acid sequence: CASSRGAGANVLTF.

The CDR3 DNA sequence: TGTGCCTGGAGTCTCCCGACAGCCGGGGAGCTGTTTTTT. Translating it yields CAWSLPTAGELFF. The chain carries TRBV30 and TRBJ2-2, with D possibly matching TRBD1 (5 bases). Germline V CDR1 and CDR2: GTSNPN, SVGIG (reference sequence). V lost 2 bases to trimming and J lost 6 bases, with 10 bases between them. The CDR3 consists of 13 residues.

The rearrangement links TRBV10-3 to TRBJ2-3; D is possibly TRBD2 (6 bases). Germline values: CDR1 ENHRY, CDR2 SYGVKD. The CDR3 has 12 amino acids. V was clipped by 11 bases and J by 9 bases, with 18 bases between them. The CDR3 nucleotides are TGTGCCGTTGGAGGGCAAATCGCCACGCAGTATTTT. As protein: CAVGGQIATQYF.

This clone was detected a few times. The chain couples TRBV24-1 to TRBJ2-7; 8 nucleotides agree with TRBD1. CDR1 and CDR2 from the germline V gene are KGHDR and SFDVKD. This CDR3 region has 14 residues. Germline trimming cut 7 bases from V and 5 bases from J; bases unmatched to any gene: 9. The CDR3 loop is CATSPTGQGDEQYF. In DNA, the CDR3 is TGTGCCACCAGCCCCACTGGACAGGGCGACGAGCAGTACTTC.

This chain links TRBV5-1 with TRBJ1-1, with 10 bases aligning to TRBD1. Germline V lookup: CDR1 SGHRS, CDR2 YFSETQ. With 0 bases clipped from V and 4 bases from J, the junction kept 3 bases outside the gene matches. The CDR3 is 15 amino acids. The CDR3 DNA follows: TGCGCCAGCAGCTTGGATGGACAGGGGGGCACTGAAGCTTTCTTT. It is translated as CASSLDGQGGTEAFF.

The rearrangement links TRBV6-6 to TRBJ1-1; 7 positions match TRBD1. Germline V gene lookup returns CDR1 MNHNY and CDR2 SVGAGI (reference sequence). CDR3 length equals 13 residues. V lost 11 bases to trimming and J lost 4 bases; unmatched junction nucleotides: 10. The CDR3 bases are TGTGCCGCGCGCCAGGGGGAAGGCACTGAAGCTTTCTTT. Translation: CAARQGEGTEAFF.

The rearrangement joins TRBV5-4 to TRBJ2-7; a weak D match, TRBD1 (5 bases). In germline, CDR1 is SGHNT, CDR2 YYREEE (reference sequence). This CDR3 region has 13 residues. The germline V and J ends were trimmed by 0 bases and 3 bases, with 7 bases remaining between them. CDR3 region: CASSLGQSYEQYF. The CDR3 DNA is TGTGCCAGCAGCTTGGGACAGAGCTACGAGCAGTACTTC.

This chain connects TRBV14 to TRBJ2-1; a weak D match, TRBD2 (6 bases). The length of the CDR3 is 16 residues. Germline CDR1 is SGHDN and CDR2 is FVKESK. V lost 1 base, J lost 2 bases, and 12 bases lay in between. For the CDR3, the DNA is TGTGCCAGCAGCCAAGGGCGGCGCGGGACCTACAATGAGCAGTTCTTC. It encodes CASSQGRRGTYNEQFF.

V and J are TRBV6-1 and TRBJ2-1; 12 bases map to TRBD2. The CDR3 totals 15 residues. From germline, CDR1 is MNHNS and CDR2 SASEGT. J lost 5 bases, V lost 3 bases, and 2 bases had no gene match. CDR3 region: CASSELAGGHNEQFF. The CDR3 DNA follows: TGTGCCAGCAGTGAGCTAGCGGGAGGGCACAATGAGCAGTTCTTC.

The V and J genes are TRBV2 and TRBJ1-5; D ambiguous. V lost 5 bases and J lost 4, with 15 bases in between. Germline values: CDR1 SNHLY, CDR2 FYNNEI. The CDR3 totals 15 residues. The CDR3 nucleotides read TGTGCCAGCAGTCCCATTCGGGGATTGAATCAGCCCCAGCATTTT. Translated: CASSPIRGLNQPQHF.

V and J are TRBV4-1 and TRBJ1-6; the D gene is possibly TRBD1 (6 bases). This CDR3 has 15 amino acids. The V and J ends lost 3 bases and 8 bases respectively, with 14 bases between them. Germline V gene sequence: CDR1 MGHRA, CDR2 YSYEKL. CDR3 nucleotides: TGCGCCAGCAGCCACGGGGGGCCAGCGGATTCACCCCTCCACTTT. Translating gives CASSHGGPADSPLHF.

The V call is TRBV7-8, the J call TRBJ1-2, with 10 bases that match TRBD1. The length of the CDR3 is 18 residues. Trimming cost V 2 bases and J 4 bases; bases outside gene matches: 13. Germline values: CDR1 SGHVS, CDR2 FQNEAQ. The CDR3 region is CASSLLLIRTGGFYGYTF. In DNA, the CDR3 is TGTGCCAGCAGCTTACTTCTCATCCGGACAGGGGGGTTCTATGGCTACACCTTC.

For the CDR3, the DNA is TGTGCCAGTAGCCTAACTCCAACGCGGGGACAGGGGTTGTATTTT. It translates to CASSLTPTRGQGLYF. The V gene is TRBV19, the J gene TRBJ2-3; 10 bases align to TRBD1. Germline loops: CDR1 LNHDA, CDR2 SQIVND (reference sequence). V dropped 6 bases and J dropped 14; count of bases not matched to a gene: 17. The CDR3 is made up of 15 amino acids.

The chain carries TRBV10-3 and TRBJ1-6; D is ambiguous. The CDR3 covers 13 residues. Germline V gene data show CDR1 as ENHRY and CDR2 as SYGVKD. Trimming removed 11 bases at V and 6 bases at J, with 14 bases between. Here the CDR3 reads CAFCGLFNSPLHF. DNA of the CDR3: TGTGCCTTCTGTGGGCTGTTTAATTCACCCCTCCACTTT.

This chain connects TRBV10-2 to TRBJ2-5; 7 positions match TRBD1. The germline V gene has CDR1 WSHSY and CDR2 SAAADI. The CDR3 totals 13 residues. V shed 5 bases, J shed 5 bases, and the junction held 5 bases outside the gene matches. Here the CDR3 reads CASSLQGLETQYF. The CDR3 DNA is TGCGCCAGCAGTCTACAGGGGCTGGAGACCCAGTACTTC.

CDR3 loop: CATSSKAGGIYEQYF. CDR3 sequence (DNA): TGTGCCACCAGCTCAAAAGCAGGGGGAATCTACGAGCAGTACTTC. The chain links TRBV15 to TRBJ2-7; 7 nucleotides agree with TRBD1. This CDR3 has 15 residues. J was trimmed by 3 bases and V by 5 bases; bases with no gene match: 10. In germline, CDR1 is LNHNV, CDR2 YYDKDF (reference sequence). The entire variable domain, with the rest obtained from reference TRBV15 and TRBJ2-7, is as follows: DAMVIQNPRYQVTQFGKPVTLSCSQTLNHNVMYWYQQKSSQAPKLLFHYYDKDFNNEADTPDNFQSRRPNTSFCFLDIRSPGLGDTAMYLCATSSKAGGIYEQYFGPGTRLTVT.

This clone was seen a few times. Other nucleotide sequences from this sample produce the same CDR3. The gene calls are TRBV6-5 and TRBJ2-1; TRBD2 is a possible D gene (6 bases). The CDR3 contains 15 residues. Germline V CDR1 and CDR2: MNHEY, SVGAGI. V was trimmed by 5 bases and J by 1 base, leaving 12 bases between them. The CDR3 DNA reads TGTGCCAGCAGTACGGGACGGGGGTCCTACAATGAGCAGTTCTTC. Translation gives CASSTGRGSYNEQFF.

The V gene is TRBV10-3, the J gene TRBJ1-5; 9 bases agree with TRBD1. Trimming cost V 4 bases and J 6 bases; bases outside gene matches: 10. The germline V gene encodes CDR1 ENHRY and CDR2 SYGVKD. The CDR3 runs to 16 residues. The CDR3: CAISGGGGQGGQPQHF. CDR3 nucleotide sequence: TGTGCCATCAGTGGGGGTGGGGGACAGGGTGGTCAGCCCCAGCATTTT.

V usage is TRBV11-2 and J usage is TRBJ1-6; D is uncertain. This CDR3 region has 12 residues. The germline gives CDR1 SGHAT, CDR2 FQNNGV. Trimming cost V 3 bases and J 7 bases, with 4 bases left between them. CDR3 nucleotide sequence: TGTGCCAGCAGCTTTCGGAATTCACCCCTCCACTTT. Translation gives CASSFRNSPLHF.

The V call is TRBV2, the J call TRBJ2-5, with 8 positions matching TRBD2. Losses at the gene ends were 2 bases for V and 3 bases for J; bases not matched to a gene: 5. Germline lookup yields CDR1 SNHLY and CDR2 FYNNEI. This CDR3 has 15 residues. As DNA, the CDR3 is TGTGCCAGCAGTGAATTGGGACTAGGTAAAGAGACCCAGTACTTC. It codes for CASSELGLGKETQYF.

This rearrangement joins TRBV28 to TRBJ2-2, with 8 bases aligning to TRBD1. The V gene's germline CDR1 is MDHEN and CDR2 SYDVKM. CDR3 size: 17 residues. The junction had 15 bases not matched to a gene; V was cut back by 7 bases and J by 5 bases. CDR3 in amino acids: CASTISGRGLVTGELFF. Written as DNA, the CDR3 is TGTGCCAGCACTATATCAGGCAGGGGGCTAGTAACCGGGGAGCTGTTTTTT.

The CDR3 DNA is TGTGCCAGCAGTGAAGCTAGGGACAGGGTGGGCGAGCAGTACTTC. Translated, it gives CASSEARDRVGEQYF. The chain joins TRBV2 to TRBJ2-7; 9 bases line up with TRBD1. V lost 0 bases, J lost 6 bases, and 6 bases stayed unmatched. CDR1 is SNHLY and CDR2 is FYNNEI in the germline V gene. The CDR3 is made up of 15 amino acids.

The genes are TRBV2 and TRBJ2-6; 8 bases map to TRBD1. The CDR3 sequence is 15 residues long. After removal of 5 bases from V and 2 bases from J, the junction contained 2 bases not matched to a gene. The V gene's germline CDR1 is SNHLY and CDR2 FYNNEI. CDR3 nucleotides: TGTGCCAGCAGTCGACAGGGGACTGGGGCCAACGTCCTGACTTTC. It specifies CASSRQGTGANVLTF.

The chain recombines TRBV3-1 (or the pseudogene TRBV3-2) with TRBJ2-7, with 12 bases identical to TRBD1. The CDR3 length is 13 residues. CDR1 and CDR2 (germline): LGHDT, YNNKEL (reference sequence). V shed 6 bases and J 4 bases; nucleotides not matched to a gene: 1. CDR3 in DNA: TGTGCCAGCAGGGGACAGGGGGCTTACGAGCAGTACTTC. Its protein product is CASRGQGAYEQYF.

The gene calls are TRBV7-2 and TRBJ2-1, with TRBD2 matching 10 bases. In germline, CDR1 is SGHTA, CDR2 FQGNSA. The CDR3 length is 16 residues. After removal of 6 bases from V and 8 bases from J, the junction contained 13 bases not matched to a gene. The CDR3 DNA follows: TGTGCCAGCAGACGACTAGCGGGCCCCCTTAAGGATGAGCAGTTCTTC. Protein: CASRRLAGPLKDEQFF.

This chain uses TRBV24-1 with TRBJ2-5; TRBD1 might be the D (6 bases). CDR3 length equals 15 residues. V lost 4 bases and J 4 bases, leaving 15 bases between the germline ends. In germline, CDR1 is KGHDR, CDR2 SFDVKD. The CDR3 DNA reads TGTGCCACCAGTGAACCCCGTGGGGGCGGAGAGACCCAGTACTTC. Its translation: CATSEPRGGGETQYF.

The chain has TRBV9 and TRBJ2-5; 12 positions match TRBD1. The germline gives CDR1 SGDLS, CDR2 YYNGEE. The CDR3 spans 15 residues. After removal of 3 bases from V and 5 bases from J, the junction contained 5 bases not matched to a gene. CDR3 sequence reads: CASSGGTGGGETQYF. CDR3 DNA sequence: TGTGCCAGCAGCGGTGGGACAGGGGGCGGGGAGACCCAGTACTTC.

This chain uses TRBV6-1 with TRBJ2-7; D is ambiguous. Between the trimmed V and J ends, which lost 2 bases and 0 bases, there was a span of 5 bases. Germline V CDR1 and CDR2: MNHNS, SASEGT. CDR3 length equals 13 residues. This CDR3 reads CASSENGSYEQYF. The CDR3 region has the DNA TGTGCCAGCAGTGAAAACGGCTCCTACGAGCAGTACTTC.

V usage is TRBV29-1 and J usage is TRBJ1-2, with 7 bases matching TRBD1. The CDR3 extends over 13 amino acids. The V gene's germline CDR1 is SQVTM and CDR2 ANQGSEA. Trimming took 5 bases from V and 3 from J; bases not matched to a gene: 6. The CDR3 here is CSVMTGNYYGYTF. Here the CDR3 DNA reads TGCAGCGTTATGACAGGGAATTACTATGGCTACACCTTC.

V gene TRBV30 combines with J gene TRBJ2-3, with D uncertain. There are 12 residues in the CDR3. The V gene's germline CDR1 is GTSNPN and CDR2 SVGIG (reference sequence). The V and J ends lost 0 bases and 7 bases respectively, with 8 bases between them. The CDR3 spells CAWSVSQYTQYF. The CDR3 coding sequence is TGTGCCTGGAGTGTATCCCAGTATACGCAGTATTTT. Full variable domain (remainder filled in from reference TRBV30 and TRBJ2-3): SQTIHQWPATLVQPVGSPLSLECTVEGTSNPNLYWYRQAAGRGLQLLFYSVGIGQISSEVPQNLSASRPQDRQFILSSKKLLLSDSGFYLCAWSVSQYTQYFGPGTRLTVL.